The 28 T cell receptor beta chains reported below all come from one sample, sequenced in a study of CD8 T cells in ankylosing spondylitis. TCRdb itself ran the 5' RACE reads through MiXCR, one entry per CDR3 protein. The sample shows about 160,000 distinct CDR3 sequences, about a sixth of them seen only once. Sequencing was performed on blood, either unsorted or a sorted T cell fraction (not recorded which). The receptor set was obtained from a male donor with ankylosing spondylitis or in good health (not recorded which).

Many counts were recorded for this clonotype. The V call is TRBV10-3, the J call TRBJ2-3; 7 positions agree with TRBD1. The V segment lost 4 bases and the J segment 0 bases; nucleotides outside the gene matches: 10. The CDR3 loop spans 17 amino acids. Germline loops: CDR1 ENHRY, CDR2 SYGVKD. CDR3 sequence (DNA): TGTGCCATCAGTGCTGGGACAGTGTCCTCTAGCACAGATACGCAGTATTTT. It yields the protein CAISAGTVSSSTDTQYF.

CDR3 sequence reads: CASSLGPHGGYEQYF. The CDR3 DNA reads as TGTGCCAGCAGTTTAGGCCCTCATGGGGGCTACGAGCAGTACTTC. J is TRBJ2-7 and V is TRBV28; D is perhaps TRBD1 or TRBD2 (5 bases each). The CDR3 has 15 residues. Germline-derived CDR1 and CDR2 are MDHEN and SYDVKM. V lost 2 bases and J 3 bases, leaving 14 bases between the germline ends.

Details on this clonotype: A much larger clone lies one base from this, so it may be a read error. In DNA form, the CDR3 reads TGCGTCAGCAGCTTGGCCAATTTAGAGACCCAGTACTTC. The encoded protein is CVSSLANLETQYF. The V gene is TRBV5-1, the J gene TRBJ2-5; D gene uncertain. Per the germline V gene, CDR1 is SGHRS and CDR2 is YFSETQ. The CDR3 covers 13 residues.

This sequence joins TRBV13 and TRBJ2-7; 9 bases fit TRBD2. Germline trimming cut 7 bases from V and 3 bases from J; bases unmatched to any gene: 16. Germline V lookup: CDR1 PRHDT, CDR2 FYEKMQ (reference sequence). The CDR3 covers 17 residues. The CDR3 region is CASTVRASGITVYEQYF. DNA for the CDR3: TGTGCCAGCACCGTTCGGGCTAGCGGGATCACGGTCTACGAGCAGTACTTC.

This clonotype was counted ten times or more. This chain uses TRBV5-1 with TRBJ1-4, with TRBD1 matching 8 bases. V lost 0 bases and J lost 8; bases outside the gene matches: 9. Germline V lookup: CDR1 SGHRS, CDR2 YFSETQ. The CDR3 covers 16 residues. CDR3 sequence (DNA): TGCGCCAGCAGCTTGGAGGCAGGGGGCAGAGGAGAAAAACTGTTTTTT. Its translation is CASSLEAGGRGEKLFF.

In its sample, this clonotype was seen many times. V is TRBV15 and J is TRBJ1-6; 7 positions agree with TRBD1. Germline V gives CDR1 LNHNV, CDR2 YYDKDF (reference sequence). After removal of 5 bases from V and 7 bases from J, the junction contained 5 bases not matched to a gene. CDR3 size: 14 residues. This CDR3 is CATSDRDRNSPLHF. The CDR3 bases are TGTGCCACCAGCGATCGGGACAGAAATTCACCCCTCCACTTT.

This clonotype was detected only a few times. The CDR3 region is CASSDRTDGIWSSSRFSSTDTQYF. CDR3 in DNA: TGTGCCAGCAGTGACAGAACTGACGGGATCTGGTCTAGTTCACGATTTTCTAGCACAGATACGCAGTATTTT. The chain recombines TRBV6-4 with TRBJ2-3; possibly TRBD2 for D (5 bases). Germline CDR1 reads MRHNA; CDR2 reads SNTAGT. Trimming left V 2 bases short and J 0 bases short, with 36 bases between. CDR3 length: 24 amino acids.

Note on this clonotype: This may stem from a read error, because a much larger clone lies one nucleotide away. The V gene is TRBV10-2, the J gene TRBJ2-7, with 7 bases that match TRBD2. The V gene's germline CDR1 is WSHSY and CDR2 SAAADI. The CDR3 covers 14 residues. V trimming: 3 bases; J trimming: 9 bases; junction bases outside the gene matches: 11. The CDR3 sequence: CASSERDGGNGQYF. In nucleotides, the CDR3 is TGCGCCAGCAGTGAAAGAGACGGGGGGAACGGGCAGTACTTC.

This clonotype came up many times. This chain connects TRBV20-1 to TRBJ2-7; D unclear. The CDR3 covers 12 residues. Trimming pared 2 bases from V and 2 bases from J, leaving 7 bases between. Germline V gene lookup returns CDR1 DFQATT and CDR2 SNEGSKA (reference sequence). Here the CDR3 reads CSARLGTYEQYF. The CDR3 DNA is TGCAGTGCTAGACTAGGCACCTACGAGCAGTACTTC.

The rearrangement links TRBV2 to TRBJ2-2; D gene ambiguous. V was cut by 4 bases and J by 1 base, with 7 bases left in between. This CDR3 has 14 amino acids. Germline loops: CDR1 SNHLY, CDR2 FYNNEI. The CDR3 DNA follows: TGTGCCAGCAGTGTCGACTGGAACACCGGGGAGCTGTTTTTT. It yields the protein CASSVDWNTGELFF.

The DNA of the CDR3 is TGTGCCACCAGTGATCCTCCCCCCAGGGGGAACACCGGGGAGCTGTTTTTT. It translates to CATSDPPPRGNTGELFF. The genes are TRBV24-1 and TRBJ2-2; D might be TRBD1 (6 bases). This CDR3 is 17 amino acids long. Germline CDR1 is KGHDR and CDR2 is SFDVKD. The V gene lost 3 bases and the J gene lost 1 base, with 14 bases spanning the gap.

This clonotype was seen ten or more times. This chain joins TRBV5-1 and TRBJ2-7; 8 bases are shared with TRBD2. The CDR3 sequence is 15 residues long. J lost 3 bases, V lost 0 bases, and 5 bases had no gene match. CDR1 is SGHRS and CDR2 is YFSETQ in the germline V gene. CDR3 bases: TGCGCCAGCAGCTTGGCAGCGGGAGCGTTCTACGAGCAGTACTTC. It encodes CASSLAAGAFYEQYF.

This clonotype appeared a few times. This rearrangement joins TRBV6-5 to TRBJ1-1; 8 bases fit TRBD1. This CDR3 has 15 amino acids. The germline V gene has CDR1 MNHEY and CDR2 SVGAGI. V shed 4 bases and J 5 bases; nucleotides not matched to a gene: 9. The CDR3 DNA is TGTGCCAGCAGTTCAAGCCGGACAGGGAAAACTGAAGCTTTCTTT. This translates into CASSSSRTGKTEAFF.

The rearrangement links TRBV6-1 to TRBJ2-5; TRBD1 matches 9 bases. J lost 7 bases, V lost 5 bases, and 8 bases had no gene match. CDR1 is MNHNS, CDR2 SASEGT, per germline. The CDR3 covers 14 residues. Here the CDR3 DNA reads TGTGCCAGCAGTAGGCCCGGGACAGGGCGGACCCAGTACTTC. Translating it yields CASSRPGTGRTQYF.

DNA for the CDR3: TGTGCCATCCCAGCGGGAGTACGCTCCTACGAGCAGTACTTC. It yields the protein CAIPAGVRSYEQYF. The gene calls are TRBV19 and TRBJ2-7, with 8 bases matching TRBD2. CDR3 size: 14 residues. The J segment lost 0 bases and the V segment lost 10 bases, leaving 8 bases of the junction unmatched. Germline values: CDR1 LNHDA, CDR2 SQIVND (reference sequence).

This clonotype was counted ten times or more. This chain uses TRBV10-3 with TRBJ2-2, with 8 bases fitting TRBD1. Unmatched junction bases numbered 3, after V lost 8 bases and J lost 4 bases. Germline lookup yields CDR1 ENHRY and CDR2 SYGVKD. This CDR3 has 13 residues. CDR3 bases: TGTGCCATCCAGGGGGCGGGCACCGGGGAGCTGTTTTTT. This gives the protein CAIQGAGTGELFF.

This chain links TRBV19 with TRBJ2-7, with D possibly being TRBD1 (6 bases). CDR3 length: 14 residues. Trimming took off 7 bases at V and 0 bases at J, with 13 bases between the two ends. The germline V gene has CDR1 LNHDA and CDR2 SQIVND (reference sequence). CDR3 nucleotides: TGTGCCAGTACGGCGCAGGGGCGCTCCTACGAGCAGTACTTC. Translating gives CASTAQGRSYEQYF. Drawing the rest from reference TRBV19 and TRBJ2-7, the complete variable domain is DGGITQSPKYLFRKEGQNVTLSCEQNLNHDAMYWYRQDPGQGLRLIYYSQIVNDFQKGDIAEGYSVSREKKESFPLTVTSAQKNPTAFYLCASTAQGRSYEQYFGPGTRLTVT.

This clonotype appeared many times. The chain joins TRBV20-1 to TRBJ2-3, with TRBD1 identical over 8 bases. The CDR3 sequence is 14 residues long. Per the germline V gene, CDR1 is DFQATT and CDR2 is SNEGSKA (reference sequence). The ends lost 8 bases at V and 4 bases at J; junction bases unmatched: 11. CDR3 DNA: TGCAGTCGGACAGGGATCGGAGGCGCAGATACGCAGTATTTT. This gives the protein CSRTGIGGADTQYF.

This clonotype came up many times. This chain uses TRBV5-1 with TRBJ2-7; 9 bases fit TRBD1. The germline CDR1 and CDR2 sequences are SGHRS and YFSETQ. Losses at the gene ends were 1 base for V and 2 bases for J; bases not matched to a gene: 4. The CDR3 consists of 15 residues. CDR3 loop: CASSLSGQGPYEQYF. The CDR3 coding sequence is TGCGCCAGCAGCTTGTCGGGACAGGGACCCTACGAGCAGTACTTC.

This clonotype was detected only a few times. For the CDR3, the DNA is TGTGCCAGCAGTTACTCGACGGGAGGGCCGGTGGGAGAGCAGTTCTTC. Translation gives CASSYSTGGPVGEQFF. The chain has TRBV6-2 or TRBV6-3 and TRBJ2-1, with 8 bases matching TRBD2. V dropped 0 bases and J dropped 10; count of bases not matched to a gene: 11. The CDR3 has 16 residues. From germline, CDR1 is MNHEY and CDR2 SVGEGT.

This clonotype has a count of ten or more. The V and J genes are TRBV29-1 and TRBJ2-3; D unresolved. V dropped 4 bases and J dropped 0 bases, with 8 bases sitting between them. Germline V gene data show CDR1 as SQVTM and CDR2 as ANQGSEA. The CDR3 length is 13 residues. Here the CDR3 reads CSVAPASTDTQYF. Written as DNA, the CDR3 is TGCAGCGTTGCCCCTGCTAGCACAGATACGCAGTATTTT.

On this clonotype itself: An end of the junction differs from the germline gene, which may be a read error. The chain joins TRBV20-1 to TRBJ2-1; 8 positions match TRBD2. The CDR3 covers 14 residues. Germline CDR1 and CDR2: DFQATT and SNEGSKA (reference sequence). CDR3 in DNA: TGCAGTACTAACGCGGGAGGCTCCTACAATGCGCAGTTCTTC. Translating it yields CSTNAGGSYNAQFF.

As for this clonotype: Just one base apart from a much larger clone, this may be a read error. The V gene is TRBV5-1, the J gene TRBJ2-7, with D uncertain. Looked up from germline, CDR1 is SGHRS and CDR2 is YFSETQ. The CDR3 has 14 amino acids. Trimming stripped 0 bases from V and 4 bases from J, with 11 bases between. The CDR3, as DNA: TGCGCCAGCAGCTTGGTCTCAGTTACGTACGAGCAGTACTTC. Translation gives CASSLVSVTYEQYF.

This clonotype occurred many times. This sequence joins TRBV20-1 and TRBJ2-2; D is ambiguous. The germline V gene encodes CDR1 DFQATT and CDR2 SNEGSKA (reference sequence). V was clipped by 2 bases and J by 1 base, with 8 bases between them. The CDR3 is 14 amino acids. The CDR3 sequence is CSARRRENTGELFF. In nucleotides, the CDR3 is TGCAGTGCTAGACGAAGAGAGAACACCGGGGAGCTGTTTTTT.

A few counts support this clonotype. The gene calls are TRBV29-1 and TRBJ2-1; 13 bases fit TRBD2. Germline assignment: CDR1 SQVTM and CDR2 ANQGSEA. Trimming removed 8 bases from V and 5 bases from J; junction bases left unmatched: 3. CDR3 length: 13 residues. CDR3 nucleotide sequence: TGCAGCCACACTAGCGGGAGGGACAATGAGCAGTTCTTC. Its protein product is CSHTSGRDNEQFF.

This clonotype was counted many times. The rearrangement joins TRBV2 to TRBJ2-4; D unclear. This CDR3 comprises 15 residues. CDR1 is SNHLY, CDR2 FYNNEI, per germline. The V gene lost 7 bases and the J gene lost 2 bases, with 15 bases spanning the gap. CDR3 loop: CASTQLHNTKNIQYF. The CDR3 region has the DNA TGTGCCAGCACTCAACTCCACAATACCAAAAACATTCAGTACTTC.

This clonotype has only a few counts. The chain recombines TRBV5-1 with TRBJ1-4; 7 positions match TRBD1. Losses at the gene ends were 1 base for V and 4 bases for J; bases not matched to a gene: 7. Germline CDR1 reads SGHRS; CDR2 reads YFSETQ. This CDR3 spans 16 amino acids. The CDR3 region is CASSLIMGQSNEKLFF. The DNA of the CDR3 is TGCGCCAGCAGCTTGATTATGGGACAGAGTAATGAAAAACTGTTTTTT. The entire variable domain, with the rest obtained from reference TRBV5-1 and TRBJ1-4, is as follows: KAGVTQTPRYLIKTRGQQVTLSCSPISGHRSVSWYQQTPGQGLQFLFEYFSETQRNKGNFPGRFSGRQFSNSRSEMNVSTLELGDSALYLCASSLIMGQSNEKLFFGSGTQLSVL.

The table lists this clonotype with many counts. V usage is TRBV5-1 and J usage is TRBJ2-2; D not certain. The germline V and J ends were trimmed by 3 bases and 0 bases, with 18 bases remaining between them. Germline-derived CDR1 and CDR2 are SGHRS and YFSETQ. This CDR3 contains 18 residues. CDR3 in DNA: TGCGCCAGCAGCTGGCGGTCGGGTAGTGAACCGAACACCGGGGAGCTGTTTTTT. Translation: CASSWRSGSEPNTGELFF. The whole variable domain, remainder taken from reference TRBV5-1 and TRBJ2-2, is KAGVTQTPRYLIKTRGQQVTLSCSPISGHRSVSWYQQTPGQGLQFLFEYFSETQRNKGNFPGRFSGRQFSNSRSEMNVSTLELGDSALYLCASSWRSGSEPNTGELFFGEGSRLTVL.